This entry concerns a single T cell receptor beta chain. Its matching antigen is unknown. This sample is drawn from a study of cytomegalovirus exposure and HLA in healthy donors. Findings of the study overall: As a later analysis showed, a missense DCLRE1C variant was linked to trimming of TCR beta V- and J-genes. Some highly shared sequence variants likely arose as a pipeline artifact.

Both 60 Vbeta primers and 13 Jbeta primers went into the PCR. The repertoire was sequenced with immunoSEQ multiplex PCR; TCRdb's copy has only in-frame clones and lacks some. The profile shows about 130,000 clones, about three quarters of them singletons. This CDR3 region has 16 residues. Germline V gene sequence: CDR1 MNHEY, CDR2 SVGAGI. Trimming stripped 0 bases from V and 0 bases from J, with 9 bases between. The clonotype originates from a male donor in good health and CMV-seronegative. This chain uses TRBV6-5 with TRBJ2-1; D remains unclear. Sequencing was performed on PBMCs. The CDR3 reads CASSYSSLPSYNEQFF. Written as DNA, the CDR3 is TGTGCCAGCAGTTACTCGTCCCTTCCCTCCTACAATGAGCAGTTCTTC.